Each of the 16 T cell receptor beta chains below was sequenced from the same sample in a study of blood T cell repertoires in COVID-19. The assay was immunoSEQ multiplex PCR, and TCRdb's table has in-frame clones only and misses some. The table shows around 260,000 clones, with 75% to 90% occurring only once. Sequenced sample: peripheral blood. All receptors come from a man in his thirties or forties with active or convalescent COVID-19.

The chain employs TRBV7-3 and TRBJ2-2; a possible D gene is TRBD2 (6 bases). Deletions cut 1 base from V and 4 bases from J, with 10 bases between. The CDR3 consists of 15 residues. Germline V gene sequence: CDR1 SGHTA, CDR2 FQGTGA. CDR3: CASSLKMGGTGELFF. The CDR3 DNA follows: TGTGCCAGCAGCTTAAAAATGGGGGGCACCGGGGAGCTGTTTTTT.

The chain links TRBV2 to TRBJ1-4; D is unclear. Germline CDR1 reads SNHLY; CDR2 reads FYNNEI. V dropped 6 bases and J dropped 4 bases, with 15 bases sitting between them. The CDR3 has 15 residues. DNA for the CDR3: TGTGCCAGCAGACGCGGACGGGGAGATAATGAAAAACTGTTTTTT. It translates to CASRRGRGDNEKLFF. Complete variable domain (other parts from reference TRBV2 and TRBJ1-4): EPEVTQTPSHQVTQMGQEVILRCVPISNHLYFYWYRQILGQKVEFLVSFYNNEISEKSEIFDDQFSVERPDGSNFTLKIRSTKLEDSAMYFCASRRGRGDNEKLFFGSGTQLSVL.

This clone was observed a few times. The chain joins TRBV6-5 to TRBJ1-6; D is unclear. From germline, CDR1 is MNHEY and CDR2 SVGAGI. V was cut by 8 bases and J by 10 bases, with 21 bases left in between. The CDR3 sequence is 15 residues long. CDR3 bases: TGTGCCAGCGGGCGTCCCCCTGTTTCGGCCTCACCCCTCCACTTT. Its protein product is CASGRPPVSASPLHF.

The chain combines TRBV5-1 with TRBJ2-7; maybe TRBD1 (6 bases). Germline CDR1 SGHRS, CDR2 YFSETQ. V was shortened by 3 bases and J by 0 bases, with 10 bases between the two germline ends. The CDR3 is 14 residues long. The CDR3 nucleotides are TGCGCCAGCAGCTACACAGGGAGCTCCTACGAGCAGTACTTC. Its translation is CASSYTGSSYEQYF.

This chain uses TRBV19 with TRBJ1-6; tentatively, D is TRBD1 (5 bases). CDR1 and CDR2 (germline): LNHDA, SQIVND (reference sequence). CDR3 size: 12 residues. Trimming took 0 bases from V and 16 from J, leaving 10 bases between them. CDR3 DNA sequence: TGTGCCAGTAGTATAGATCTACGGACACTCCACTTT. It is translated as CASSIDLRTLHF.

The V call is TRBV6-5, the J call TRBJ2-1; TRBD2 matches at 13 bases. Germline V gene sequence: CDR1 MNHEY, CDR2 SVGAGI. J lost 9 bases, V lost 5 bases, and 7 bases had no gene match. CDR3 length: 15 amino acids. CDR3 coding DNA: TGTGCCAGCAGTCAAACTAGCGGGGGGGCGAGTGAGCAGTTCTTC. Protein sequence: CASSQTSGGASEQFF.

V usage is TRBV7-2 and J usage is TRBJ1-6; D is uncertain. Germline V gives CDR1 SGHTA, CDR2 FQGNSA. The V and J ends lost 2 bases and 8 bases respectively, with 13 bases between them. The CDR3 totals 15 residues. The CDR3 DNA is TGTGCCAGCAGCTTATTAGGAGGACGCGATTCACCCCTCCACTTT. It codes for CASSLLGGRDSPLHF.

This clone is a singleton in its sample. The chain is built from TRBV4-1 and TRBJ2-5, with D unclear. Trimming stripped 1 base from V and 5 bases from J, with 11 bases between. This CDR3 has 14 amino acids. Germline V gene lookup returns CDR1 MGHRA and CDR2 YSYEKL. The CDR3, as DNA: TGCGCCAGCAGCCAAGTAACCAACCGGGAGACCCAGTACTTC. This gives the protein CASSQVTNRETQYF.

The chain recombines TRBV2 with TRBJ2-1; 7 positions agree with TRBD1. CDR1 and CDR2 from the germline V gene are SNHLY and FYNNEI. This CDR3 has 12 amino acids. V shed 6 bases, J shed 13 bases, and the junction held 9 bases outside the gene matches. The CDR3 DNA reads TGTGCCAGCAGGAACCAGGGGGTCGAACAGTTCTTC. Amino acids: CASRNQGVEQFF.

This clone showed up just once. The V and J genes are TRBV6-5 and TRBJ1-5, with D unresolved. The CDR3 is 13 residues long. The V gene's germline CDR1 is MNHEY and CDR2 SVGAGI. Deletions cut 1 base from V and 5 bases from J, with 6 bases between. The CDR3 DNA follows: TGTGCCAGCAGTTACTTCGGAGATCAGCCCCAGCATTTT. This gives the protein CASSYFGDQPQHF.

The chain joins TRBV4-2 to TRBJ2-5, with 8 bases identical to TRBD2. This CDR3 has 13 residues. Germline assignment: CDR1 LGHNA and CDR2 YNFKEQ. Trimming removed 4 bases from V and 4 bases from J; junction bases left unmatched: 2. CDR3 protein: CASSPGGGETQYF. DNA of the CDR3: TGTGCCAGCAGCCCGGGGGGGGGAGAGACCCAGTACTTC.

This chain uses TRBV9 with TRBJ2-1; D is possibly TRBD1 (6 bases). The CDR3 is 17 residues long. Germline loops: CDR1 SGDLS, CDR2 YYNGEE. V lost 0 bases to trimming and J lost 6 bases, with 19 bases between them. DNA of the CDR3: TGTGCCAGCAGCGTAGGCTGGGGGCAGTGGGGCGGCAATGAGCAGTTCTTC. As protein: CASSVGWGQWGGNEQFF.

This clone was observed a handful of times. Additional DNA sequences in this sample encode the identical CDR3. The rearrangement uses TRBV18 and TRBJ1-1; D gene ambiguous. CDR1 and CDR2 (germline): KGHSH, LQKENI. The V and J ends lost 1 base and 1 base respectively, with 7 bases between them. The CDR3 extends over 14 amino acids. CDR3 residues: CASSPQGANTEAFF. The CDR3 DNA sequence: TGTGCCAGCTCACCACAGGGAGCGAACACTGAAGCTTTCTTT.

The V call is TRBV19, the J call TRBJ2-5, with 8 positions matching TRBD1. CDR1 LNHDA and CDR2 SQIVND come from the germline V gene (reference sequence). The V segment lost 3 bases and the J segment 7 bases; nucleotides outside the gene matches: 7. The CDR3 has 14 amino acids. CDR3 loop: CASSMQGASGTQYF. As DNA, the CDR3 is TGTGCCAGTAGTATGCAGGGGGCCTCGGGGACCCAGTACTTC.

As for this clone: Other DNA sequences in this sample translate to the same CDR3. The chain links TRBV30 to TRBJ1-5; a possible D gene is TRBD1 (6 bases). V gave up 0 bases and J gave up 3 bases, with 9 bases separating them. There are 14 residues in the CDR3. CDR1 and CDR2 from the germline V gene are GTSNPN and SVGIG (reference sequence). The CDR3 DNA follows: TGTGCCTGGAGTGTACAGGGTACCAATCAGCCCCAGCATTTT. This sequence encodes CAWSVQGTNQPQHF.

The rearrangement links TRBV2 to TRBJ2-5; 9 nucleotides match TRBD2. CDR1 and CDR2 (germline): SNHLY, FYNNEI. The CDR3 contains 15 residues. Losses at the gene ends were 3 bases for V and 4 bases for J; bases not matched to a gene: 6. Here the CDR3 DNA reads TGTGCCAGCAGTGAGGCGGGGGGGCTCATAGAGACCCAGTACTTC. As protein: CASSEAGGLIETQYF. Looking up the rest from reference TRBV2 and TRBJ2-5 gives the full variable domain: EPEVTQTPSHQVTQMGQEVILRCVPISNHLYFYWYRQILGQKVEFLVSFYNNEISEKSEIFDDQFSVERPDGSNFTLKIRSTKLEDSAMYFCASSEAGGLIETQYFGPGTRLLVL.